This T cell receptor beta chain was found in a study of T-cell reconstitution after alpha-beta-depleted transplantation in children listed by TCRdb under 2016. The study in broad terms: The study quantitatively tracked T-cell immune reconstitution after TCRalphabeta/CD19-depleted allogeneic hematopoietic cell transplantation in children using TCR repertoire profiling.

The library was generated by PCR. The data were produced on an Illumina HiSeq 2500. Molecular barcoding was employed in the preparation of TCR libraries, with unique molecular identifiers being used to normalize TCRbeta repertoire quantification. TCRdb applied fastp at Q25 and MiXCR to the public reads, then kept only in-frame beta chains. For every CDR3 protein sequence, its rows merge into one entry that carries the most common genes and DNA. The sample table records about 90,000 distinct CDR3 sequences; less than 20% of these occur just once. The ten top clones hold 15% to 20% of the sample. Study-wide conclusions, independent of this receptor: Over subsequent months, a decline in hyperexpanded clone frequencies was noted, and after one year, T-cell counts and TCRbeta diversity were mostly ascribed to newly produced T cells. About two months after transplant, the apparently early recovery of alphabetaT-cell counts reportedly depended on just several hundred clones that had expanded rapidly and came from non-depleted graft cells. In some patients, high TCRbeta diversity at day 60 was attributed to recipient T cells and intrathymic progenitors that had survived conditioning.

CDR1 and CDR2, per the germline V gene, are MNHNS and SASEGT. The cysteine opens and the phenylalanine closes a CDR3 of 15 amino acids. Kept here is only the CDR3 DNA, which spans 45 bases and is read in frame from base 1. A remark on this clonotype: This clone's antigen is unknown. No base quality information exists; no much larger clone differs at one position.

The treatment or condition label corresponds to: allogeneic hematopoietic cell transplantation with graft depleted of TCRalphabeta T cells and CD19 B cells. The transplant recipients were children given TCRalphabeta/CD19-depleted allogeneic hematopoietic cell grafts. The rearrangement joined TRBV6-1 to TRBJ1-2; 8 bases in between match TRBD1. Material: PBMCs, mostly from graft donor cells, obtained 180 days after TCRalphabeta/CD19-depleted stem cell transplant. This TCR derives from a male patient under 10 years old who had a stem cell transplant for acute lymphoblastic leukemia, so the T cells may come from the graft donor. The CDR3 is CAAGSGQGTKDGYTF. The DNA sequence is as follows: TGTGCTGCTGGAAGTGGACAGGGCACAAAGGATGGCTACACCTTC.